This entry features one TCR beta chain sequence. Trimming shortened V by 1 base and J by 0 bases, and 4 bases separated the two germline ends. The CDR3 runs to 14 residues. Germline V gene lookup returns CDR1 LGHDT and CDR2 YNNKEL (reference sequence). TCRdb's table, derived via immunoSEQ multiplex PCR, lists solely in-frame clones and lacks some. The sample holds about 34,000 clones, roughly four fifths seen once. These data are taken from a study of blood T cell repertoires in COVID-19. Study overall: Samples came from the United States, Italy and Spain, spanning acute and convalescent COVID-19.

Sequencing was done on a sample of peripheral blood. The chain uses TRBV3-1 (or the pseudogene TRBV3-2) and TRBJ1-3; D is unresolved. This sequence was found in a human donor in a cohort sampled during active COVID-19. Here the CDR3 DNA reads TGTGCCAGCAGCCAAGTGAGCTCTGGAAACACCATATATTTT. Amino acids: CASSQVSSGNTIYF.